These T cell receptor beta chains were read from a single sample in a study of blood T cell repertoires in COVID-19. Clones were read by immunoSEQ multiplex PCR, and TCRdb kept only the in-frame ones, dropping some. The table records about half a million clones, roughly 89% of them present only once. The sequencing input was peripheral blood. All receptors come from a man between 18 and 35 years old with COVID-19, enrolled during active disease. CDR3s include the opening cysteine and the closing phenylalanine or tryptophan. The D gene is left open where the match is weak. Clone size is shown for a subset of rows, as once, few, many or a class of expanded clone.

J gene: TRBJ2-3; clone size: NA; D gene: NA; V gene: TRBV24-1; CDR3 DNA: TGTGCCACCAGTGATTTTGGCAGGGAAGGCACAGATACGCAGTATTTT; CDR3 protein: CATSDFGREGTDTQYF
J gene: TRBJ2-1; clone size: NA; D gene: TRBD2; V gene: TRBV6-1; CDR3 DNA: TGTGCCAGCAGTGAAATAGCGGGAGGGCCCGGGTCCTACAATGAGCAGTTCTTC; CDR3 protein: CASSEIAGGPGSYNEQFF
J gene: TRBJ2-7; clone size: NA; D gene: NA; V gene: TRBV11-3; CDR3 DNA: TGTGCCAGCAGCCGCAAAACAGGGTCTTTCTGGTGCGAGCAGTACTTC; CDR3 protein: CASSRKTGSFWCEQYF
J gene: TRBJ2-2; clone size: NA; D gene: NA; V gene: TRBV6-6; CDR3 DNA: TGTGCCAGCAGCGAAAGCGGGAACACCGGGGAGCTGTTTTTT; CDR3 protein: CASSESGNTGELFF
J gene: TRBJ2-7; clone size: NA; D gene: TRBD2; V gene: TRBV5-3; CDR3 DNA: TGTGCCACGATAAGCGGGATGTACGAGCAGTACTTC; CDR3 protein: CATISGMYEQYF
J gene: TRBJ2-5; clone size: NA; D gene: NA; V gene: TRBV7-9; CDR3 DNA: TGTGCCAGCAGCCGTACCAACAGGGAGCTGGAGACCCAGTACTTC; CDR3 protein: CASSRTNRELETQYF
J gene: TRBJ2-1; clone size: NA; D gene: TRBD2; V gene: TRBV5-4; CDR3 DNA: TGTGCCAGCAGCTCCGGACTAGCGCTTTACAATGAGCAGTTCTTC; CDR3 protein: CASSSGLALYNEQFF
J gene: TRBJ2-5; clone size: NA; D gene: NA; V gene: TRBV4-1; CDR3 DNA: TGCGCCAGCAGCCAAGATGAGGCGGGGGCCGGGCCTAGGGAGACCCAGTACTTC; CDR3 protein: CASSQDEAGAGPRETQYF
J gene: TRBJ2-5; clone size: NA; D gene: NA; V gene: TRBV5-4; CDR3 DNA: TGTGCCAGCATGCGGACTGGGCAAGAGACCCAGTACTTC; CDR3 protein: CASMRTGQETQYF
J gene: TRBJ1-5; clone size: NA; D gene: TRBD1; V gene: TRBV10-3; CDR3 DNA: TGTGCCATCGGACAGGGGGCGGGTCAGCCCCAGCATTTT; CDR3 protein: CAIGQGAGQPQHF
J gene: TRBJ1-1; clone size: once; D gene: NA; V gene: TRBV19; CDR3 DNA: TGTGCCAGTAGTTCCTTGACAGTAATGAACACTGAAGCTTTCTTT; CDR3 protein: CASSSLTVMNTEAFF
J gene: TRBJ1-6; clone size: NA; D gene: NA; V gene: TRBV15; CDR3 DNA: TGTGCCACCAGCAGAGATTCGGTTGATACGGGTTCACCCCTCCACTTT; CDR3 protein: CATSRDSVDTGSPLHF
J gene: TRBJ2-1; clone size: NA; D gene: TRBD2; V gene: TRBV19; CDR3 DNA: TGTGCCAGTAGTATCGGATTAGCGGGAGGATACAATGAGCAGTTCTTC; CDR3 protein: CASSIGLAGGYNEQFF